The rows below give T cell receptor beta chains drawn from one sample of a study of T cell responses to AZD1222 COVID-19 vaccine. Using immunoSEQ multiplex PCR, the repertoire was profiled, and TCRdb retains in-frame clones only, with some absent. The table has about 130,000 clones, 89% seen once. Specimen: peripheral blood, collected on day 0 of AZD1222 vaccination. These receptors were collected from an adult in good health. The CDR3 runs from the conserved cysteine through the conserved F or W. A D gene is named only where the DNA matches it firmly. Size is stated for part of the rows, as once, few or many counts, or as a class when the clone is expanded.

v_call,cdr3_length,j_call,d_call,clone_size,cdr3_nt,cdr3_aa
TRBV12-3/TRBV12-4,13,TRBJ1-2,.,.,TGTGCCAGCACCCTCGACGAAGGGGTAAGCTACACCTTC,CASTLDEGVSYTF
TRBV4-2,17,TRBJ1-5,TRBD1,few,TGTGCCAGCAGCCTCACCACCGGGACAGGGGTCAATCAGCCCCAGCATTTT,CASSLTTGTGVNQPQHF
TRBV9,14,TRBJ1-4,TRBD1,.,TGTGCCAGCAGCCGGGACAGGGGTAATGAAAAACTGTTTTTT,CASSRDRGNEKLFF
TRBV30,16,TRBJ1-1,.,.,TGTGCCTGGAGTGTACACTCAGGGTCCGGGGGCACTGAAGCTTTCTTT,CAWSVHSGSGGTEAFF
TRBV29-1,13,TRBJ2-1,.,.,TGCAGCGTTGAAGATGCGGACGGGAATGAGCAGTTCTTC,CSVEDADGNEQFF
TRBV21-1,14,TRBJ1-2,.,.,TGTGCCAGCAACCCCAGGGGGGTCCGTTATGGCTACACCTTC,CASNPRGVRYGYTF
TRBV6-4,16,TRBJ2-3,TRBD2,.,TGTGCCAGCAGTGACTCTAGCGGGGGGGCCACAGATACGCAGTATTTT,CASSDSSGGATDTQYF
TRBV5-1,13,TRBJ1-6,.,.,TGCGCCAGCAGCTTGGATCTTAATTCACCCCTCCACTTT,CASSLDLNSPLHF
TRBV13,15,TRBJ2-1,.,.,TGTGCCAGCAGCTTAGGCCGGGACATTTACAATGAGCAGTTCTTC,CASSLGRDIYNEQFF
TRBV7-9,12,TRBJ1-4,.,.,TGTGCCAGCAGCTCTGAGCGGGAAAAACTGTTTTTT,CASSSEREKLFF
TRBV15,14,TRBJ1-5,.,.,TGTGCCACCAGCAGAGATCCGGAAAATCAGCCCCAGCATTTT,CATSRDPENQPQHF
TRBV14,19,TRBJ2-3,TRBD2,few,TGTGCCAGCAGCCAAGACCCCTTGAAGACTAGCGGGGGCACAGATACGCAGTATTTT,CASSQDPLKTSGGTDTQYF
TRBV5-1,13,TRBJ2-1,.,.,TGCGCCAGCCGGAGCAGCGTGGCGGAGGAGCAGTTCTTC,CASRSSVAEEQFF
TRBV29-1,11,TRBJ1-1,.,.,TGCAGCGTTGAGGTCTGGGCTGGAGCTTTCTTT,CSVEVWAGAFF
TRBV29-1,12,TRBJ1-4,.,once,TGCAGCGTTGAAGGCGGTAATGAAAAACTGTTTTTT,CSVEGGNEKLFF
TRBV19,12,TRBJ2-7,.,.,TGTGCCAGTAGTCTCGGGGGTGGCGAGCAGTACTTC,CASSLGGGEQYF
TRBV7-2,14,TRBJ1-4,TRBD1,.,TGTGCCAGCAGCTGGACAGGGTGGGACGAAAAACTGTTTTTT,CASSWTGWDEKLFF
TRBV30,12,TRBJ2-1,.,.,TGTGCCTGGATGGGACTCCTCGGTGAGCAGTTCTTC,CAWMGLLGEQFF
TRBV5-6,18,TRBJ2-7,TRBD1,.,TGTGCCAGCAGCTTGGACGGGACAGGGAGGAGGAGAAGCTACGAGCAGTACTTC,CASSLDGTGRRRSYEQYF
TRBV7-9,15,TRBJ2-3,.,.,TGTGCCAGCAGCTTAGCGCGACGTAACACAGATACGCAGTATTTT,CASSLARRNTDTQYF
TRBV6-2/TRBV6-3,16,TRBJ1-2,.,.,TGTGCCAGCAGTTACCAACCCGGGGGCTTACGATATGGCTACACCTTC,CASSYQPGGLRYGYTF
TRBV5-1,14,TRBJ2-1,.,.,TGCGCCAGCAGCGAACAACAGGGTTTCAATGAGCAGTTCTTC,CASSEQQGFNEQFF
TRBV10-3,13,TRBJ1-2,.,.,TGTGCCATCAGTGAGGAAAGTAACTATGGCTACACCTTC,CAISEESNYGYTF
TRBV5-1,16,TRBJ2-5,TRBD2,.,TGCGCCAGCAGCCGTCGAGCGGGGGGGCTGCAAGAGACCCAGTACTTC,CASSRRAGGLQETQYF
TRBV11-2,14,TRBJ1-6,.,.,TGTGCCAGCACCACGGGCCCAATGGATTCACCCCTCCACTTT,CASTTGPMDSPLHF